Sequencing of this TCR beta chain was carried out in a study of T cells in Graves' hyperthyroidism and ophthalmopathy (dated by TCRdb to about 2019). Regarding the research as a whole: Peripheral blood samples were taken at the time of initial diagnosis, prior to any treatment. A discovery cohort of about 95 patients, roughly 45 with Graves' ophthalmopathy and approximately 55 with stable Graves' hyperthyroidism, was used to find distinguishing TCR V-J signatures. Prospective prediction of ophthalmopathy was tested in an independent validation cohort of 18 to 20 hyperthyroidism patients and 15 to 17 patients who later progressed to ophthalmopathy. The 85 to 100 discovery patients were divided at random into training and test sets in a 7:3 ratio. Thyroid tissue and blood T-cell repertoires from over 5 Graves' hyperthyroidism patients were also compared in the study. After sampling, hyperthyroidism patients received methimazole starting at 30 mg daily, and ophthalmopathy patients received high-dose intravenous methylprednisolone. The paper describes TCR Vbeta CDR3 sequencing of roughly 130 peripheral blood samples, made up of under 50 ophthalmopathy patients, roughly 75 hyperthyroidism patients and 17 progressor patients. Findings and caveats that apply to the study as a whole: A 13 V-J signature model separated ophthalmopathy from stable hyperthyroidism, with roughly 88% sensitivity and 81.08% specificity in cross-validation and 80%/75% in testing. Most expanded thyroid clonotypes (frequency above 0.001) were also detected in blood, a finding suggesting that blood repertoires may reflect thyroid immune responses. During validation, the model predicted progression to ophthalmopathy a median of approximately six months ahead of onset, with approximately 70% sensitivity and about 75% specificity. Sample size was not statistically predetermined, and blinding of investigators to group allocation was not performed.

The TCR beta CDR3 regions were amplified from the RNA transcripts. For the first round of RT-PCR on the TCR CDR3, the HTBI primer set was used together with the Qiagen OneStep RT-PCR kit. Libraries were constructed in a second round of multiplex PCR, after which size selection and purification were carried out. The libraries were sequenced on an Illumina HiSeq2000 using paired-end 100 bp reads. The paper's data handling went like this. SOAPnuke was used to process the raw data, throwing out any read that contained adapters or uncalled bases, had a mean Phred below 15, or lacked an exact constant-primer or identifier match. COPE v1.2.5 was used to merge the high-quality paired reads, and each unique nucleotide sequence was defined as a clonotype. Clonotypes were aligned to IMGT TRBV, TRBD and TRBJ reference segments using MiTCR v1.1. The analysis included only V-J combinations with a frequency above 0.0001, which together covered about 99% of the repertoires. The TCS score was defined as the ratio of F50 (clonal expansion) to E x V (chaos), calculated using BLOSUM62-based TCRdist between CDR3 peptides within each V-J. Welch's t-statistics and random forest reduced roughly 530 V-J features to under 15, which were used in a naive Bayes classifier (R e1071). Using fastp trimming at Q25 and MiXCR clonotype assembly, TCRdb reanalyzed the public sequencing data and kept in-frame beta chains. Merged by CDR3 protein, the rows form single entries marked with the most common genes and DNA. The V and J calls here are based on TCRdb, not the publication. Recorded for this sample are more than 500,000 distinct CDR3 sequences; about 15% of them occurred a single time. The top ten constitute less than 30% of the sample.

The CDR3 starts with the cysteine, ends with the phenylalanine, and has 14 residues. Of the read, only the CDR3 DNA is kept; its 42 bases are in frame from base 1. CDR1 and CDR2 are drawn from the germline V gene (reference sequence): LGHDT, YNNKEL. Ends trimmed: V by 6 bases, J by 4 bases; bases unmatched to a gene: 3. This clonotype was counted at least ten times. There is no known antigen for this receptor. Within one base of it there is no much larger clone, and no base qualities were kept. Moderately to severely active disease, a Clinical Activity Score of at least 3, a NOSPECS grade of at least 4, and a duration under 3 months were present in ophthalmopathy patients. The study excluded patients with uncontrolled infections, other autoimmune diseases, pregnancy or lactation. Diagnoses relied on clinical symptoms, serum thyroxine and TRAb, thyroid ultrasound and orbital computed tomography. PBMCs were isolated from 10 ml of fresh peripheral blood by Ficoll-Paque density gradient centrifugation. Total RNA was extracted using Trizol reagent, and RNA quality was assessed on an Agilent 2100 Bioanalyzer.

The sample taken for sequencing was blood. The sequence came from a woman younger than 45 with Graves' ophthalmopathy. The receptor chain draws on TRBV3-1 and TRBJ2-1; the central 10 bases match TRBD1. The CDR3 region: CASRGTGDYNEQFF. At the DNA level, the sequence is TGTGCCAGCAGGGGGACAGGGGATTACAATGAGCAGTTCTTC.